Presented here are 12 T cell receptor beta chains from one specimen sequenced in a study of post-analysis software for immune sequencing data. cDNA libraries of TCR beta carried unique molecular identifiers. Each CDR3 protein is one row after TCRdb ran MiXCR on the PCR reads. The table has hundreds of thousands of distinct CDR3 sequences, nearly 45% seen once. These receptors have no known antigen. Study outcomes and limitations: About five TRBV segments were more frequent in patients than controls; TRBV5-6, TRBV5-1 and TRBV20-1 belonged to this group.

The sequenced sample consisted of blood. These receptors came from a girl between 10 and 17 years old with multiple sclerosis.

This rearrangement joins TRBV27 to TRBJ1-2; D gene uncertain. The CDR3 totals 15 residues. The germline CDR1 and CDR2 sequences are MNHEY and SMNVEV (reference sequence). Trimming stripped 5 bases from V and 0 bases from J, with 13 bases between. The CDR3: CASSPNPISNYGYTF. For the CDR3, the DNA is TGTGCCAGCAGTCCAAATCCGATTTCTAACTATGGCTACACCTTC.

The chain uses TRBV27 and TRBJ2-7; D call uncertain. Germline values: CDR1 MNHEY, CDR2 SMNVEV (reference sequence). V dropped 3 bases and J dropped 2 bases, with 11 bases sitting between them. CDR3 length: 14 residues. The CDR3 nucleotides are TGTGCCAGCAGTTTCTTCCCTTTTACCTACGAGCAGTACTTC. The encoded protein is CASSFFPFTYEQYF.

Here the CDR3 reads CSARGTLYGYTF. DNA of the CDR3: TGCAGTGCTAGGGGGACACTATATGGCTACACCTTC. The J gene is TRBJ1-2, the V gene TRBV20-1; D perhaps matches TRBD1 (6 bases). Trimming shortened V by 3 bases and J by 5 bases, and 10 bases separated the two germline ends. Germline CDR1 is DFQATT and CDR2 is SNEGSKA (reference sequence). The CDR3 loop spans 12 amino acids.

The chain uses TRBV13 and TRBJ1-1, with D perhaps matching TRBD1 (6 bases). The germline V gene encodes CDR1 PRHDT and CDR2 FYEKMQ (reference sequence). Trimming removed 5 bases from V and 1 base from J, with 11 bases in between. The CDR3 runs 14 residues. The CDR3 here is CASSEGTKNTEAFF. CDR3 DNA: TGTGCCAGCAGCGAGGGGACAAAGAACACTGAAGCTTTCTTT.

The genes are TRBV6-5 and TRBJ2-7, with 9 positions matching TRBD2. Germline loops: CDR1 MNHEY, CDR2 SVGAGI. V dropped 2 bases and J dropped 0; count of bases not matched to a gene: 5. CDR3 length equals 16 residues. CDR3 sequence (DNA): TGTGCCAGCAGTTACAGGACTAGCGAATTCTCCTACGAGCAGTACTTC. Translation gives CASSYRTSEFSYEQYF.

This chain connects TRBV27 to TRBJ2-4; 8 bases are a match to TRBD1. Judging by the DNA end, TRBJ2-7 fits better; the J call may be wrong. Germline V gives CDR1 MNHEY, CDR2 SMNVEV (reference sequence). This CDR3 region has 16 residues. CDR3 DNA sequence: TGTGCCAGCAGTCCCCGGTCCAGGGGGCCGTTCGACGAGCAGTACTTC. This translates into CASSPRSRGPFDEQYF.

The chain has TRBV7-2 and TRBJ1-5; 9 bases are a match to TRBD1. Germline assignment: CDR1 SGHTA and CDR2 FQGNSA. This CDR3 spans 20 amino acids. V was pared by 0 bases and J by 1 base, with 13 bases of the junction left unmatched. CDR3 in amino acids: CASSLAPWDRDTGSNQPQHF. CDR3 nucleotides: TGTGCCAGCAGCTTAGCGCCTTGGGACAGGGACACGGGGAGCAATCAGCCCCAGCATTTT.

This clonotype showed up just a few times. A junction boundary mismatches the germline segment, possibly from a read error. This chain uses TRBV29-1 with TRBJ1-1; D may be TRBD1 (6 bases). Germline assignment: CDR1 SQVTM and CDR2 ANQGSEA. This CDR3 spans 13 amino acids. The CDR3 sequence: CSVEDHRATEAFF. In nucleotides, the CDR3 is TGCAGCGTTGAAGATCACAGGGCTACTGAGGCTTTCTTT. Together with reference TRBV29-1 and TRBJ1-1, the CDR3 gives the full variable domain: SAVISQKPSRDICQRGTSLTIQCQVDSQVTMMFWYRQQPGQSLTLIATANQGSEATYESGFVIDKFPISRPNLTFSTLTVSNMSPEDSSIYLCSVEDHRATEAFFGQGTRLTVV.

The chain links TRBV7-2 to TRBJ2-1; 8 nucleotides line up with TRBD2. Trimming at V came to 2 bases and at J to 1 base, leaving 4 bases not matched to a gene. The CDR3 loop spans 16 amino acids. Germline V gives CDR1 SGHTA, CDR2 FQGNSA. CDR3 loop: CASSLPSGGSYNEQFF. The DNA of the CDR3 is TGTGCCAGCAGCTTACCCTCGGGGGGGTCCTACAATGAGCAGTTCTTC.

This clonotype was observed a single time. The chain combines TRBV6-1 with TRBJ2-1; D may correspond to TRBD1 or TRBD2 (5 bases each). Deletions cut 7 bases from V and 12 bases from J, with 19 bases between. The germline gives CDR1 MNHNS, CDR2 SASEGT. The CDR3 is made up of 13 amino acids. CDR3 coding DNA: TGTGCCAGCATTTTGCTGGGGGAGAGAGGGCAGTTCTTC. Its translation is CASILLGERGQFF.

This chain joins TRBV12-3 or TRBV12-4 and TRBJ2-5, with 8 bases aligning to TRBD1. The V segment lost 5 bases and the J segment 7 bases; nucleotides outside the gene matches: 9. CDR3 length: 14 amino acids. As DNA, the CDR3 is TGTGCCAGCAGTCCCCGGACAGGGTACGGGACCCAGTACTTC. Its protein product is CASSPRTGYGTQYF.

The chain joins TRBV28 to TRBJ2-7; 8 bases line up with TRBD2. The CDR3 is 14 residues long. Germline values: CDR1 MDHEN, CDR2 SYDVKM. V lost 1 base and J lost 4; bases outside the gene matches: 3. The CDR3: CASSLSGGLYEQYF. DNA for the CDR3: TGTGCCAGCAGTTTATCGGGAGGGTTGTACGAGCAGTACTTC.